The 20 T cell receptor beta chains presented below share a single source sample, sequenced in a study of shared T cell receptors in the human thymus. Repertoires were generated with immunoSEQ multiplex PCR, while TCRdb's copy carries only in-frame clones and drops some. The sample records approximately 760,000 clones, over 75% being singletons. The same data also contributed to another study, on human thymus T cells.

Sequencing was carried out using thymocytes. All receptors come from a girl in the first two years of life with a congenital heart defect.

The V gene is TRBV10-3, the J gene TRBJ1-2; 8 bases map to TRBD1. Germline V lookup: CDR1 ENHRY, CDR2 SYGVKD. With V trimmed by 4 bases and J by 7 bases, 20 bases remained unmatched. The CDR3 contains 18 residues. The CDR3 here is CAISAWDQRRTGFCGYTF. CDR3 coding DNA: TGTGCCATCAGTGCATGGGATCAGAGGAGGACAGGGTTTTGTGGCTACACCTTC.

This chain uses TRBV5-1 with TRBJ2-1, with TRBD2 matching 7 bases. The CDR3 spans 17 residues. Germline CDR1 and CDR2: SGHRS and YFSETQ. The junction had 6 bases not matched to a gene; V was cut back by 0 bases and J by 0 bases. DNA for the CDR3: TGCGCCAGCAGCTTGGATTACGGCGGGAGCTCCTACAATGAGCAGTTCTTC. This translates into CASSLDYGGSSYNEQFF.

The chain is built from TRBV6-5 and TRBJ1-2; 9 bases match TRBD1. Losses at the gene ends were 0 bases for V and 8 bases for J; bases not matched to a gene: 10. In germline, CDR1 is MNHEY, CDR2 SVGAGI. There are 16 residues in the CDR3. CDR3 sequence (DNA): TGTGCCAGCAGTTACTCGCTTGGGGACAGGGTCTTCGGCTACACCTTC. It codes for CASSYSLGDRVFGYTF.

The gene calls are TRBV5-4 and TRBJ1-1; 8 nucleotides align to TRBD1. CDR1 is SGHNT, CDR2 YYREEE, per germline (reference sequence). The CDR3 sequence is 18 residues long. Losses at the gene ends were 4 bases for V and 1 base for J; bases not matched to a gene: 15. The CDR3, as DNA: TGTGCCAGCAGCCCGGTAGGGCAGGGGGCCTCGAAGAACACTGAAGCTTTCTTT. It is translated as CASSPVGQGASKNTEAFF.

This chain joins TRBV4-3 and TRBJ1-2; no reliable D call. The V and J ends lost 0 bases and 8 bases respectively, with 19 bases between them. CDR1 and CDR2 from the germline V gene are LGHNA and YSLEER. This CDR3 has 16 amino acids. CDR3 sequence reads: CASSQEKRGKEGGYTF. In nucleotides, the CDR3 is TGCGCCAGCAGCCAAGAGAAGCGCGGGAAGGAAGGAGGCTACACCTTC.

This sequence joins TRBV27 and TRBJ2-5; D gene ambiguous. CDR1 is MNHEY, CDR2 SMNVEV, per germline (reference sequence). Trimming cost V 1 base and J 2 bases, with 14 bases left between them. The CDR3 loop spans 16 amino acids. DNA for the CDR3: TGTGCCAGCAGTTTATATTATGGTAGCCCTCAAGAGACCCAGTACTTC. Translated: CASSLYYGSPQETQYF.

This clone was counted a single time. In DNA, the CDR3 is TGTGCCAGCAGTTACCGGGGTCCAGAGACCCAGTACTTC. Amino acid sequence: CASSYRGPETQYF. The rearrangement uses TRBV6-5 and TRBJ2-5; D might be TRBD2 (5 bases). V was cut by 2 bases and J by 4 bases, with 8 bases left in between. Germline assignment: CDR1 MNHEY and CDR2 SVGAGI. This CDR3 region has 13 residues.

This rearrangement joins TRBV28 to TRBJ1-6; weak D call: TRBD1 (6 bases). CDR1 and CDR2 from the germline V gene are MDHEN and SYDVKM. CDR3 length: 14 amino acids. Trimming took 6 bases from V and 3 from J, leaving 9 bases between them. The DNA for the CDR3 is TGTGCCAGCAGCCAGGACAGCTATAATTCACCCCTCCACTTT. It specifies CASSQDSYNSPLHF.

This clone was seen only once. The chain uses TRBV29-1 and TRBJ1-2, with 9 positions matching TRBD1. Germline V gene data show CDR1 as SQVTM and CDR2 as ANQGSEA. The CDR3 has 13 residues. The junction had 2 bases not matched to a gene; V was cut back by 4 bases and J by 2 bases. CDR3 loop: CSVAGTGNYGYTF. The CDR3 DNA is TGCAGCGTTGCCGGGACAGGGAACTATGGCTACACCTTC.

The CDR3 region is CASSEASRVGCGYTF. CDR3 nucleotide sequence: TGTGCCAGCAGTGAAGCGAGCAGGGTAGGATGCGGCTACACCTTC. V and J are TRBV6-1 and TRBJ1-2; a possible D gene is TRBD1 (5 bases). The CDR3 runs to 15 residues. Germline V gives CDR1 MNHNS, CDR2 SASEGT. V was pared by 0 bases and J by 8 bases, with 16 bases between.

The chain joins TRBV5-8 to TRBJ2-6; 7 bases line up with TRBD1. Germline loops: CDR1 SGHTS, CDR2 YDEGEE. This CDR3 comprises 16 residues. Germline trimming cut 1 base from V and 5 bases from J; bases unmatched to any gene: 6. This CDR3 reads CASSLRGRGWANVLTF. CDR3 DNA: TGTGCCAGCAGCTTGAGGGGGCGAGGGTGGGCCAACGTCCTGACTTTC. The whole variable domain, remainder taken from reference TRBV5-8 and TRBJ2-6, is EAGVTQSPTHLIKTRGQQATLRCSPISGHTSVYWYQQALGLGLQFLLWYDEGEERNRGNFPPRFSGRQFPNYSSELNVNALELEDSALYLCASSLRGRGWANVLTFGAGSRLTVL.

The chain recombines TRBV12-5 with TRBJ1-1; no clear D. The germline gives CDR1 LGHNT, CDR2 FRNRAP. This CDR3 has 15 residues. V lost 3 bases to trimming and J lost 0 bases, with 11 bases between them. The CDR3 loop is CASGFIYRLNTEAFF. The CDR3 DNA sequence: TGTGCTAGTGGTTTTATTTATCGGTTGAACACTGAAGCTTTCTTT.

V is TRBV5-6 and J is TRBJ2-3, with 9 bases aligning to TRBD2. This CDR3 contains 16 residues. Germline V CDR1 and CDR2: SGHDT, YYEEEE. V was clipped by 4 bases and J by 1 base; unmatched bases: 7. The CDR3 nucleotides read TGTGCCAGCAGCGGATGGGCGGGGGGGGGCACAGATACGCAGTATTTT. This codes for CASSGWAGGGTDTQYF.

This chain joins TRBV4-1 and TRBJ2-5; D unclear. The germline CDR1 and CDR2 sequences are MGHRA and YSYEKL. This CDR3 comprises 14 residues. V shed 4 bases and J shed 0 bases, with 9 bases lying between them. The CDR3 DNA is TGCGCCAGCAGCCCCCCCGGTGACCAAGAGACCCAGTACTTC. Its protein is CASSPPGDQETQYF.

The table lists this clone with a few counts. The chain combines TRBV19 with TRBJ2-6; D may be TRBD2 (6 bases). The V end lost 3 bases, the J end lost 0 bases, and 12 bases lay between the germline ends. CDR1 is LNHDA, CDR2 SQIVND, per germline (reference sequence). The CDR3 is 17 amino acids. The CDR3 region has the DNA TGTGCCAGTAGTATCTGGGACTCCTTCTCTGGGGCCAACGTCCTGACTTTC. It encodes CASSIWDSFSGANVLTF.

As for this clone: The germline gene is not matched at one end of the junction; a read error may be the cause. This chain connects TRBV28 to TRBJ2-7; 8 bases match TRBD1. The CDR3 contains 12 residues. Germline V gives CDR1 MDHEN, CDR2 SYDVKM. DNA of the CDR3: TGTGCCAGCAGCCTCGACAGGGACAGGCAGGGCTTC. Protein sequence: CASSLDRDRQGF.

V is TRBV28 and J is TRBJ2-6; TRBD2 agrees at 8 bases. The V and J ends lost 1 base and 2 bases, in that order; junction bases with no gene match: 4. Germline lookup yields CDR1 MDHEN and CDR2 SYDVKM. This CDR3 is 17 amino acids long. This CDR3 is CASSLFGGGPGANVLTF. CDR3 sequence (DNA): TGTGCCAGCAGTTTATTCGGCGGGGGGCCTGGGGCCAACGTCCTGACTTTC.

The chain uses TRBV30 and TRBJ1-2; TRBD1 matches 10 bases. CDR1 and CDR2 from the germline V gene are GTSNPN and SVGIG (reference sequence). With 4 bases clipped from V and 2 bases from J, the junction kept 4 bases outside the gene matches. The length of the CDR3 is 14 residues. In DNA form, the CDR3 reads TGTGCCTGGACCGCGACAGGGGGCAACTATGGCTACACCTTC. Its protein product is CAWTATGGNYGYTF.

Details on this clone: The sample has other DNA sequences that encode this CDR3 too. Here the CDR3 reads CASSPTGQTNTEAFF. For the CDR3, the DNA is TGTGCCAGCTCACCGACGGGACAGACGAACACTGAAGCTTTCTTT. This rearrangement joins TRBV18 to TRBJ1-1; 7 bases are a match to TRBD1. This CDR3 is built from 15 residues. V gave up 3 bases and J gave up 1 base; unmatched junction bases: 5. CDR1 and CDR2 from the germline V gene are KGHSH and LQKENI. Together with reference TRBV18 and TRBJ1-1, the CDR3 gives the full variable domain: NAGVMQNPRHLVRRRGQEARLRCSPMKGHSHVYWYRQLPEEGLKFMVYLQKENIIDESGMPKERFSAEFPKEGPSILRIQQVVRGDSAAYFCASSPTGQTNTEAFFGQGTRLTVV.

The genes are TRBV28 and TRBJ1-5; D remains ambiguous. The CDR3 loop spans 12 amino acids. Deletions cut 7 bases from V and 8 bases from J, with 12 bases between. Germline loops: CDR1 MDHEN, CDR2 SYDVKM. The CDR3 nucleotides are TGTGCCAGCACCCCTAATTTGGAGCCCCAGCATTTT. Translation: CASTPNLEPQHF.